This T cell receptor (beta chain) was sequenced during a study of blood T cell repertoires in COVID-19. The germline V gene encodes CDR1 SGHDT and CDR2 YYEEEE. CDR3 length: 18 amino acids. Losses at the gene ends were 4 bases for V and 3 bases for J; bases not matched to a gene: 19. The authors' processing: Counts of nucleated cells, estimated from reference gene primer amplification, were obtained. This table comes from immunoSEQ multiplex PCR, and its TCRdb copy is limited to in-frame clones, with some not included. V and J calls and clone size follow that table, whereas D and trimming were derived from the DNA. The sample consists of fewer than 450,000 clones, 90% of them appearing once. Across 24 US areas, participants ranged in age from about 18 to 90 years. Participant reports of clinical history set cohort assignment. Cohort 3 donors counted as recovered after two negative PCRs, clearance, or resolved symptoms.

Material: PBMCs or T cells enriched from blood (not recorded which). This chain joins TRBV5-6 and TRBJ2-7; 7 bases fit TRBD2. The clonotype was recovered from a young man who had recovered from COVID-19. The CDR3 DNA is TGTGCCAGCAGCCCTAAGGAGACTAGCTTTCGATCCGGCTACGAGCAGTACTTC. Amino acid sequence: CASSPKETSFRSGYEQYF. Supplemented by reference TRBV5-6 and TRBJ2-7, the full variable domain reads DAGVTQSPTHLIKTRGQQVTLRCSPKSGHDTVSWYQQALGQGPQFIFQYYEEEERQRGNFPDRFSGHQFPNYSSELNVNALLLGDSALYLCASSPKETSFRSGYEQYFGPGTRLTVT.